One and the same sample provided the 21 T cell receptor beta chains below, sequenced in a study of T-cell memory formation after mild COVID-19. TCRdb independently ran MiXCR on the 5' RACE reads; one entry per CDR3 protein. The data contain more than 350,000 distinct CDR3 sequences, around 21% of them singletons. The sample comprised PBMCs or a T cell subset sorted from them (not recorded which). These receptors were obtained from an adult woman who had mild COVID-19 (a few samples of this study predate the infection). Cell type and time point are not known.

The rearrangement links TRBV5-5 to TRBJ2-1, with D perhaps matching TRBD1 (7 bases). Germline V CDR1 and CDR2: SGHKS, YYEKEE (reference sequence). V lost 4 bases, J lost 5 bases, and 13 bases lay in between. The CDR3 consists of 14 residues. The CDR3 loop reads CASSRGTADNEQFF. As DNA, the CDR3 is TGTGCCAGCAGCCGGGGGACAGCCGACAATGAGCAGTTCTTC.

This clonotype occurred a few times. V usage is TRBV5-1 and J usage is TRBJ1-1, with a tentative D call TRBD1 (6 bases). The V gene lost 3 bases and the J gene lost 2 bases, with 11 bases spanning the gap. This CDR3 spans 14 amino acids. The germline V gene encodes CDR1 SGHRS and CDR2 YFSETQ. The DNA of the CDR3 is TGCGCCAGCAGCTCGGACAGTATCAACACTGAAGCTTTCTTT. It encodes CASSSDSINTEAFF.

The rearrangement links TRBV29-1 to TRBJ2-1; 9 bases align to TRBD1. The CDR3 totals 14 residues. CDR1 and CDR2 from the germline V gene are SQVTM and ANQGSEA. V shed 7 bases and J 3 bases; nucleotides not matched to a gene: 7. CDR3 coding DNA: TGCAGCGCTAGTCAGGGACAGGGCTACAATGAGCAGTTCTTC. This gives the protein CSASQGQGYNEQFF.

This rearrangement joins TRBV4-2 to TRBJ2-1, with 8 bases fitting TRBD2. The CDR3 has 16 amino acids. The V segment lost 4 bases and the J segment 9 bases; nucleotides outside the gene matches: 14. Looked up from germline, CDR1 is LGHNA and CDR2 is YNFKEQ. CDR3 amino acids: CASSPTSWGAGGEQFF. DNA for the CDR3: TGTGCCAGCAGCCCGACGAGTTGGGGGGCGGGGGGTGAGCAGTTCTTC.

The chain recombines TRBV7-2 with TRBJ2-4; D ambiguous. Per germline, CDR1 SGHTA and CDR2 FQGNSA. This CDR3 region has 14 residues. Trimming shortened V by 5 bases and J by 6 bases, and 14 bases separated the two germline ends. The CDR3 here is CASSPRQALNIQYF. DNA for the CDR3: TGTGCCAGCAGCCCAAGACAAGCCCTAAACATTCAGTACTTC.

As DNA, the CDR3 is TGTGCCAGCTCACCACCGATGCGGGGGAGAGAGACCCAGTACTTC. This encodes CASSPPMRGRETQYF. The rearrangement links TRBV18 to TRBJ2-5, with 7 bases that match TRBD2. The junction had 5 bases not matched to a gene; V was cut back by 0 bases and J by 4 bases. The germline CDR1 and CDR2 sequences are KGHSH and LQKENI. The CDR3 sequence is 15 residues long.

V is TRBV9 and J is TRBJ2-5; TRBD2 might be the D (5 bases). The V end was cut by 0 bases, the J end by 1 base, with 10 bases between. The CDR3 loop spans 15 amino acids. Germline V lookup: CDR1 SGDLS, CDR2 YYNGEE. The CDR3 here is CASSVAVAGQETQYF. The CDR3 nucleotides read TGTGCCAGCAGCGTAGCGGTCGCGGGCCAAGAGACCCAGTACTTC.

About this clonotype itself: One end of the junction is discordant with germline, which a read error may explain. V and J are TRBV9 and TRBJ2-7; D could derive from TRBD1 or TRBD2 (5 bases each). The germline CDR1 and CDR2 sequences are SGDLS and YYNGEE. This CDR3 spans 12 amino acids. The CDR3 region has the DNA TGTGCCAGCAGCCCCGACGGAGGACAACTCCGCTTC. Its protein is CASSPDGGQLRF. Looking up the rest from reference TRBV9 and TRBJ2-7 gives the full variable domain: DSGVTQTPKHLITATGQRVTLRCSPRSGDLSVYWYQQSLDQGLQFLIQYYNGEERAKGNILERFSAQQFPDLHSELNLSSLELGDSALYFCASSPDGGQLRFGPGTRLTVT.

This clonotype was detected a few times. The rearrangement joins TRBV18 to TRBJ2-6, with D perhaps assigned TRBD1 or TRBD2 (5 bases each). There are 17 residues in the CDR3. CDR1 and CDR2 from the germline V gene are KGHSH and LQKENI. Trimming removed 2 bases from V and 4 bases from J, with 15 bases in between. The CDR3 is CASSPIFGAPGANVLTF. CDR3 nucleotide sequence: TGTGCCAGCTCACCAATATTCGGGGCCCCCGGGGCCAACGTCCTGACTTTC.

The chain's CDR3 is CSVGGSEAFF. CDR3 sequence (DNA): TGCAGCGTGGGGGGGAGTGAAGCTTTCTTT. J is TRBJ1-1 and V is TRBV29-1; the D gene is possibly TRBD1 (5 bases). The CDR3 sequence is 10 residues long. With 6 bases removed from V and 7 bases from J, the gap between germline ends came to 9 bases. Germline V gene sequence: CDR1 SQVTM, CDR2 ANQGSEA.

The chain has TRBV11-2 and TRBJ2-3; 11 bases match TRBD2. V shed 3 bases, J shed 4 bases, and the junction held 3 bases outside the gene matches. This CDR3 comprises 15 residues. The germline CDR1 and CDR2 sequences are SGHAT and FQNNGV. CDR3 coding DNA: TGTGCCAGCAGCTTTAGCGGGAGGGGCCCAGATACGCAGTATTTT. Its translation: CASSFSGRGPDTQYF.

This clonotype came up a few times. This chain links TRBV7-9 with TRBJ2-2; D is perhaps TRBD2 (6 bases). The germline V gene encodes CDR1 SEHNR and CDR2 FQNEAQ (reference sequence). Trimming cost V 8 bases and J 3 bases, with 16 bases left between them. The CDR3 runs to 15 residues. CDR3 sequence (DNA): TGTGCCAGCCGAAGTGGAGGGGCGCACACCGGGGAGCTGTTTTTT. As protein: CASRSGGAHTGELFF.

This clonotype has just a few counts. V and J are TRBV5-1 and TRBJ2-1, with a weak D call TRBD2 (6 bases). The CDR3 extends over 15 amino acids. Germline loops: CDR1 SGHRS, CDR2 YFSETQ. With 4 bases removed from V and 2 bases from J, the gap between germline ends came to 13 bases. CDR3 nucleotide sequence: TGCGCCAGCAGCCCGGACGGGGGTACCTACAATGAGCAGTTCTTC. It encodes CASSPDGGTYNEQFF.

The chain recombines TRBV7-3 with TRBJ2-1, with 8 bases lining up with TRBD2. CDR1 and CDR2 from the germline V gene are SGHTA and FQGTGA. CDR3 length equals 12 residues. The junction had 5 bases not matched to a gene; V was cut back by 5 bases and J by 11 bases. CDR3 in amino acids: CASSPGGGKQFF. The CDR3 nucleotides are TGTGCCAGCAGCCCCGGGGGGGGGAAGCAGTTCTTC.

This clonotype has a handful of counts. The J gene is TRBJ2-7, the V gene TRBV5-1, with TRBD2 as a possible D gene (6 bases). The V end was cut by 5 bases, the J end by 2 bases, with 23 bases between. The germline V gene encodes CDR1 SGHRS and CDR2 YFSETQ. The CDR3 runs to 17 residues. CDR3 nucleotide sequence: TGCGCCAGCAGGGAGGGCCCCGGGTTTTCGACTACCTACGAGCAGTACTTC. As protein: CASREGPGFSTTYEQYF.

The chain joins TRBV7-3 to TRBJ1-2, with D unresolved. With 5 bases removed from V and 6 bases from J, the gap between germline ends came to 13 bases. CDR3 length equals 13 residues. In germline, CDR1 is SGHTA, CDR2 FQGTGA. The CDR3 DNA reads TGTGCCAGCAGCCAAGGCCCCTGGGATGGCTACACCTTC. Translating it yields CASSQGPWDGYTF. The full variable domain, in which reference TRBV7-3 and TRBJ1-2 provide the parts outside the CDR3, is GAGVSQTPSNKVTEKGKYVELRCDPISGHTALYWYRQSLGQGPEFLIYFQGTGAADDSGLPNDRFFAVRPEGSVSTLKIQRTERGDSAVYLCASSQGPWDGYTFGSGTRLTVV.

This clonotype has a count of ten or more. The chain combines TRBV20-1 with TRBJ1-6; maybe TRBD1 (6 bases). Trimming took 0 bases from V and 7 from J, leaving 22 bases between them. The germline CDR1 and CDR2 sequences are DFQATT and SNEGSKA (reference sequence). This CDR3 has 18 residues. CDR3: CSARDIRVGGIPNSPLHF. The DNA for the CDR3 is TGCAGTGCTAGAGATATCAGGGTAGGGGGGATACCCAATTCACCCCTCCACTTT.

This clonotype has ten or more counts. CDR3 nucleotides: TGCAGCGGGGGAACCGGGACAGGGGGTGAAAAACTGTTTTTT. Translating it yields CSGGTGTGGEKLFF. This chain links TRBV29-1 with TRBJ1-4; 11 bases align to TRBD1. V shed 7 bases, J shed 7 bases, and the junction held 8 bases outside the gene matches. The CDR3 extends over 14 amino acids. Germline CDR1 reads SQVTM; CDR2 reads ANQGSEA.

This chain uses TRBV14 with TRBJ1-3; D ambiguous. Germline V gives CDR1 SGHDN, CDR2 FVKESK. Deletions cut 2 bases from V and 0 bases from J, with 11 bases between. This CDR3 is 16 amino acids long. CDR3 sequence reads: CASSQQTSPSGNTIYF. The CDR3 DNA is TGTGCCAGCAGCCAACAGACAAGTCCCTCTGGAAACACCATATATTTT.

This clonotype occurred a few times. The chain has TRBV5-1 and TRBJ2-1; D gene ambiguous. V was clipped by 0 bases and J by 5 bases, with 6 bases between them. The CDR3 spans 13 residues. Germline CDR1 reads SGHRS; CDR2 reads YFSETQ. DNA for the CDR3: TGCGCCAGCAGCTTGGCGGATAACAATGAGCAGTTCTTC. Protein product: CASSLADNNEQFF.

The rearrangement links TRBV20-1 to TRBJ2-1; D is uncertain. The germline gives CDR1 DFQATT, CDR2 SNEGSKA (reference sequence). V gave up 1 base and J gave up 6 bases, with 10 bases separating them. This CDR3 comprises 13 residues. Written as DNA, the CDR3 is TGCAGTGCTAGAGGACCCAGAATCAATGAGCAGTTCTTC. Translated, it gives CSARGPRINEQFF.